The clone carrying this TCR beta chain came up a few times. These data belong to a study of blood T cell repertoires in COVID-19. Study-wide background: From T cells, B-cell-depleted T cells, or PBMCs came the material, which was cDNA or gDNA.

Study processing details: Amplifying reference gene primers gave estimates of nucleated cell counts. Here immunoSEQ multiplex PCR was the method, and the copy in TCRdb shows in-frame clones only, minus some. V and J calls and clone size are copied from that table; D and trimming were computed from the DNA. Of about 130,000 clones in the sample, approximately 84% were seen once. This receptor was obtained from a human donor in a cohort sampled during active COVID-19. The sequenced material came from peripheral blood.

This CDR3 is CASSLTGSEAFF. CDR3 DNA: TGTGCCAGCAGCCTAACAGGGTCTGAAGCTTTCTTT. V and J are TRBV7-9 and TRBJ1-1; a possible D gene is TRBD1 (6 bases). CDR1 is SEHNR, CDR2 FQNEAQ, per germline (reference sequence). Trimming shortened V by 5 bases and J by 6 bases, and 10 bases separated the two germline ends. This CDR3 is 12 amino acids long.